This T cell receptor beta chain was found in a study of shared clonotypes between healthy human individuals. Clones were sequenced by immunoSEQ multiplex PCR, and TCRdb holds only the in-frame ones, with some missing. This sample yields roughly 850,000 clones, of which around 96% are seen a single time; less than 0.25% belongs to the top ten. Naive CD8 cells comprised CD45RO-negative, CCR7-positively selected cells, excluding terminally differentiated effector memory CD45RA+ cells. Only one count was recorded for this clone. The antigen remains unidentified. Regarding the study as a whole: Across a few donors, naive CD4 shared roughly 5.2%, naive CD8 under 4%, memory CD4 approximately 2.5%, memory CD8 0.4% to 0.5%.

This receptor was identified in a man under 40 in good health. Sample: naive CD8+ T cells sorted from blood.

Here the CDR3 DNA reads TGCGCCAGCAGCATCACAGATACGCAGTATTTT. This translates into CASSITDTQYF. The chain couples TRBV5-1 to TRBJ2-3; the D is unclear. CDR1 and CDR2 from the germline V gene are SGHRS and YFSETQ. This CDR3 contains 11 residues. V was trimmed by 4 bases and J by 2 bases, leaving 2 bases between them.